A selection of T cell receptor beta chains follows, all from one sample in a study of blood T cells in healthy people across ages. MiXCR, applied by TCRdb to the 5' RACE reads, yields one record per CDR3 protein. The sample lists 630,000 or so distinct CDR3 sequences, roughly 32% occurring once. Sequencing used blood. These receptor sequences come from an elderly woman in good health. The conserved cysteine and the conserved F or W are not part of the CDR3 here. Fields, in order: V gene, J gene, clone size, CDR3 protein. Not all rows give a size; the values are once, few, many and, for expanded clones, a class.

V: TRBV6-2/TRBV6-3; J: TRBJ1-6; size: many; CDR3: ASRPGQGIQNSPLH
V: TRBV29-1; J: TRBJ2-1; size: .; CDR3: SVEVSSYNEQF
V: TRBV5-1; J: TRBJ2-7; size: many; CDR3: ASSLVGAPGYEQY
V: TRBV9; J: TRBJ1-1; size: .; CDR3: ASSRDTGGTEAF
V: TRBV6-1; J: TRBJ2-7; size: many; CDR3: ASSGGQRYEQY
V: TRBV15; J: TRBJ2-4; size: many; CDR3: ATRQRGEKNIQY
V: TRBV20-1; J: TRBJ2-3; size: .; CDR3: SARKAGRPDTQY
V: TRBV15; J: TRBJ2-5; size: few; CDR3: ATTFRGGGETQY
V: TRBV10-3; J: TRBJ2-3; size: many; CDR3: AISEYGSGGSTDTQY
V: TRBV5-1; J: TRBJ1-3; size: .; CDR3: ASSLEIAHFGNTIY
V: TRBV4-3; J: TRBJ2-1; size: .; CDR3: ASSQTIPRHIPYEQF
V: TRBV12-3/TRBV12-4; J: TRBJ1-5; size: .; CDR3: ASSFGPDRTRNQPQH
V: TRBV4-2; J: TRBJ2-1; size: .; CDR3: ASSQREGLVGYNEQF
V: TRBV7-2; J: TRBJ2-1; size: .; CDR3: TSSFPGGRYNEQF
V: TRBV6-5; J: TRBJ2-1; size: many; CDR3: ASSYTHLAGGGYEQF
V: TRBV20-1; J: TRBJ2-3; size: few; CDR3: SAPGNGGDTDTQY
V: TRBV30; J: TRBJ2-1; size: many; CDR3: AWSGVYEQF
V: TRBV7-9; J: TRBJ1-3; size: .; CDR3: ASSPRTGSGNTRY
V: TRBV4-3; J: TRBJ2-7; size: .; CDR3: ASSQGRGTASYEQY
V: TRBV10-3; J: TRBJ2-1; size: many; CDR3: ASWRGDEQF
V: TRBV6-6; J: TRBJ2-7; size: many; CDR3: ASRQGIWDEQY
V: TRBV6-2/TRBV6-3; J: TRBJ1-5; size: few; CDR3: ASSLINQPQH
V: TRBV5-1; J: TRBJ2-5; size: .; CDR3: ASRKGQGIGEETQY
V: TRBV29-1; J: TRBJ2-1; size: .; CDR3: SYARDRDNEQF
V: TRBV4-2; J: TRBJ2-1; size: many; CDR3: ASSQGLAVNEQF
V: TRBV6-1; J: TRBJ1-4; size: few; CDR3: ASSVDRVKKLF
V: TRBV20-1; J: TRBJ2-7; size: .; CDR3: SARDWDRVNEQY
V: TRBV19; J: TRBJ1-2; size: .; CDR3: ASSSAVPNYGYT
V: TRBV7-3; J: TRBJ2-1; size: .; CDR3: ASSPVPASSYNEQF
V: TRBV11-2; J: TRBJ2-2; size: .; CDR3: ASSLRLGPSSFNANTGELF
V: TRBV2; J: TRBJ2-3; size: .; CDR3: ASSEVLGGGAADTQY
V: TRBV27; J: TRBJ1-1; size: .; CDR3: ASNFRGPPNTEAF
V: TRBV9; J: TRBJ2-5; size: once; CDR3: ASSVVPQETQY
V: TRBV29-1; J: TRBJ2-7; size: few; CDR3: SVFDGARKQY
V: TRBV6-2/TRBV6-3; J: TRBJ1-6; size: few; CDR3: ASRGPMDPLH
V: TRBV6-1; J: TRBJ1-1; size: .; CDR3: ASRGEMNEAF
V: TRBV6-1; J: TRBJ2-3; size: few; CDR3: ASRDRTRDTQY
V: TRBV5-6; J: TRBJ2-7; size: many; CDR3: ASSGRDRYEQY
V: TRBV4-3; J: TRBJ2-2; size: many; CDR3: ASSPRRLQGAGGELF
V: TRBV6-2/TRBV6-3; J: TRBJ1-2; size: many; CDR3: ASSYPGYT
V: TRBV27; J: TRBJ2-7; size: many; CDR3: ASSLGLAGVEQY
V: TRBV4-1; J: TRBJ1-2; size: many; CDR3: ASSQETQGLKGYT
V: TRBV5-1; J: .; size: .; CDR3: TSSQGQRSYEQY
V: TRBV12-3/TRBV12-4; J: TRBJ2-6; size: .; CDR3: ASSLGPDVRANVLT
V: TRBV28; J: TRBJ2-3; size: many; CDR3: ASSQQGKTQY
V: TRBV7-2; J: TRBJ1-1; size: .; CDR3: ASSTLGTGNTEAF
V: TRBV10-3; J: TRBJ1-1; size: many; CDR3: AITTDSVNTEAF
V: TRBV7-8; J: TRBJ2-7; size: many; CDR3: ASSLGPGFSYEQY
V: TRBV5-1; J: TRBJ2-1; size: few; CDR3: AGSLAQGGYNEQF
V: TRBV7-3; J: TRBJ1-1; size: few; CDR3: ASSLEGRSTEAF
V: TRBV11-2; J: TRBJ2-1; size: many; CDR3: ASSSRLAYNEQF
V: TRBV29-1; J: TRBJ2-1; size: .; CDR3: SVEVMRRTRGNEQF
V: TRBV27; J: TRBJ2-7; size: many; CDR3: ASSFSGTGGHEQY
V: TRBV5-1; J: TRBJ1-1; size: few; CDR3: ASSFDSPNTEAF
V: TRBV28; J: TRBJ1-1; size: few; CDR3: ATRVAGLGSEAF
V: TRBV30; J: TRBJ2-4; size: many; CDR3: AWTPSGHLKGIQY